One sample yielded the 28 T cell receptor beta chains listed below, sequenced in a study of identical twins. One entry per CDR3 protein results from TCRdb running MiXCR on the 5' RACE reads. The sample holds around 570,000 distinct CDR3 sequences, just under 10% seen once. These data also formed part of another study, on yellow fever vaccine responses in identical twins.

The specimen was PBMCs. These receptor sequences come from a woman aged 18-35 years in good health.

Only a few counts were recorded for this clonotype. The chain uses TRBV29-1 and TRBJ2-7; D is ambiguous. V was trimmed by 1 base and J by 3 bases, leaving 10 bases between them. The germline V gene has CDR1 SQVTM and CDR2 ANQGSEA. The CDR3 sequence is 13 residues long. For the CDR3, the DNA is TGCAGCGTTGAAGGGCCAGGCGTCTACGAGCAGTACTTC. It translates to CSVEGPGVYEQYF.

This clonotype was seen a handful of times. This chain joins TRBV30 and TRBJ2-5, with D perhaps TRBD1 (6 bases). V lost 4 bases and J lost 1, with 10 bases in between. The CDR3 contains 13 residues. Germline lookup yields CDR1 GTSNPN and CDR2 SVGIG (reference sequence). The CDR3 spells CAWNGQRQETQYF. DNA for the CDR3: TGTGCCTGGAACGGACAGCGCCAAGAGACCCAGTACTTC.

This clonotype was picked up many times. The CDR3 region has the DNA TGCGCCAGCAGCCAAGCTCCCAGGGGTTACAATGAGCAGTTCTTC. This gives the protein CASSQAPRGYNEQFF. This rearrangement joins TRBV4-1 to TRBJ2-1, with TRBD1 as a possible D gene (6 bases). Germline-derived CDR1 and CDR2 are MGHRA and YSYEKL. V dropped 1 base and J dropped 4 bases, with 11 bases sitting between them. The CDR3 consists of 15 residues.

The V gene is TRBV6-6, the J gene TRBJ2-5; D gene uncertain. This CDR3 has 12 residues. The V gene's germline CDR1 is MNHNY and CDR2 SVGAGI (reference sequence). V was shortened by 6 bases and J by 5 bases, with 10 bases between the two germline ends. The CDR3, as DNA: TGTGCCAGCAGCGTTTTTATGGAGACCCAGTACTTC. Translated: CASSVFMETQYF.

This clonotype was picked up a small number of times. J is TRBJ2-7 and V is TRBV6-1; D ambiguous. CDR1 is MNHNS, CDR2 SASEGT, per germline. The CDR3 is made up of 14 amino acids. The ends were cut back, 6 bases at V and 1 base at J, with 13 bases in the middle. Written as DNA, the CDR3 is TGTGCCAGCAGAATAGCAGGTCTTTCCTACGAGCAGTACTTC. Translated, it gives CASRIAGLSYEQYF.

This clonotype was recorded at least ten times. This chain uses TRBV6-5 with TRBJ1-2, with TRBD1 identical over 9 bases. CDR3 length: 16 residues. The J segment lost 7 bases and the V segment lost 0 bases, leaving 9 bases of the junction unmatched. Germline values: CDR1 MNHEY, CDR2 SVGAGI. The CDR3 nucleotides are TGTGCCAGCAGTTACTCGGAGGACAGGGGACGAACTGGCTACACCTTC. It yields the protein CASSYSEDRGRTGYTF.

In its sample, this clonotype was seen a few times. J is TRBJ2-2 and V is TRBV6-5, with 7 nucleotides matching TRBD2. CDR3 length equals 18 residues. Losses at the gene ends were 4 bases for V and 7 bases for J; bases not matched to a gene: 18. The germline V gene has CDR1 MNHEY and CDR2 SVGAGI. Written as DNA, the CDR3 is TGTGCCAGCAGTTCCCCTCTCAAAGCGGGATTCGGGATCGGGGAGCTGTTTTTT. Protein product: CASSSPLKAGFGIGELFF.

This clonotype was seen a handful of times. CDR3 nucleotide sequence: TGTGCCAGCACCCCCCCCGGGGTCACTGAAGCTTTCTTT. Encoded protein: CASTPPGVTEAFF. V and J are TRBV6-1 and TRBJ1-1; D gene unclear. The V and J ends lost 7 bases and 4 bases respectively, with 13 bases between them. The CDR3 consists of 13 residues. Germline V gives CDR1 MNHNS, CDR2 SASEGT.

This clonotype was seen a few times. The V call is TRBV7-8, the J call TRBJ2-3; no clear D gene. V dropped 2 bases and J dropped 4 bases, with 13 bases sitting between them. CDR1 SGHVS and CDR2 FQNEAQ come from the germline V gene. This CDR3 region has 15 residues. The CDR3 region is CASSLKPAHSDTQYF. Here the CDR3 DNA reads TGTGCCAGCAGCTTAAAGCCCGCTCACTCAGATACGCAGTATTTT.

The CDR3 DNA sequence: TGCGCCAGCAGCTTGGCCTGGGTAAACACTGAAGCTTTCTTT. Translating gives CASSLAWVNTEAFF. J is TRBJ1-1 and V is TRBV5-1; D gene ambiguous. With 0 bases removed from V and 2 bases from J, the gap between germline ends came to 8 bases. Germline V gives CDR1 SGHRS, CDR2 YFSETQ. CDR3 length: 14 residues.

This clonotype was picked up a small number of times. In nucleotides, the CDR3 is TGCAGTGCTTTGGGGGGGAACGGCCCCTACGAGCAGTACTTC. As protein: CSALGGNGPYEQYF. The gene calls are TRBV20-1 and TRBJ2-7, with 7 bases aligning to TRBD2. The CDR3 runs 14 residues. V lost 5 bases, J lost 2 bases, and 9 bases stayed unmatched. Germline CDR1 is DFQATT and CDR2 is SNEGSKA (reference sequence).

This clonotype was seen a few times. The genes are TRBV19 and TRBJ2-1; no clear D. Trimming took 5 bases from V and 5 from J, leaving 10 bases between them. Germline values: CDR1 LNHDA, CDR2 SQIVND (reference sequence). The CDR3 extends over 13 amino acids. For the CDR3, the DNA is TGTGCCAGTAGTCCGGTCGAGGACAATGAGCAGTTCTTC. This sequence encodes CASSPVEDNEQFF.

This clonotype has more than one count but fewer than ten. The chain has TRBV6-5 and TRBJ1-4; no clear D. CDR1 and CDR2 (germline): MNHEY, SVGAGI. V was pared by 5 bases and J by 3 bases, with 4 bases between. CDR3 length: 12 amino acids. CDR3 protein: CASSNPNEKLFF. The CDR3 DNA reads as TGTGCCAGCAGTAACCCTAATGAAAAACTGTTTTTT.

A few counts support this clonotype. This sequence joins TRBV5-1 and TRBJ2-3; no clear D. V was clipped by 4 bases and J by 0 bases, with 12 bases between them. Germline lookup yields CDR1 SGHRS and CDR2 YFSETQ. The length of the CDR3 is 15 residues. The CDR3 region has the DNA TGCGCCAGCAGCCGGCCCAGCCCAAGCACAGATACGCAGTATTTT. Its translation is CASSRPSPSTDTQYF. The full variable domain, its missing parts supplied by reference TRBV5-1 and TRBJ2-3, is KAGVTQTPRYLIKTRGQQVTLSCSPISGHRSVSWYQQTPGQGLQFLFEYFSETQRNKGNFPGRFSGRQFSNSRSEMNVSTLELGDSALYLCASSRPSPSTDTQYFGPGTRLTVL.

The chain couples TRBV4-2 to TRBJ2-7, with TRBD1 matching over 10 bases. This CDR3 spans 14 amino acids. The germline CDR1 and CDR2 sequences are LGHNA and YNFKEQ. J lost 5 bases, V lost 1 base, and 2 bases had no gene match. Here the CDR3 DNA reads TGTGCCAGCAGCCAAGTCGGGACAGGGGACGAGCAGTACTTC. Translated, it gives CASSQVGTGDEQYF.

There are a few counts of this clonotype. This chain connects TRBV12-3 or TRBV12-4 to TRBJ1-3; tentatively, D is TRBD1 (5 bases). The CDR3 is made up of 14 amino acids. V lost 1 base, J lost 3 bases, and 7 bases lay in between. DNA of the CDR3: TGTGCCAGCAGTTTAGTCGGGGGTGGAAACACCATATATTTT. It yields the protein CASSLVGGGNTIYF.

The genes are TRBV15 and TRBJ2-6, with D unclear. Trimming removed 6 bases at V and 0 bases at J, with 3 bases between. Germline loops: CDR1 LNHNV, CDR2 YYDKDF (reference sequence). The CDR3 consists of 13 residues. This CDR3 is CATRGSGANVLTF. The CDR3 DNA reads as TGTGCCACCAGGGGCTCTGGGGCCAACGTCCTGACTTTC.

This clonotype was found a few times. The chain links TRBV6-2 or TRBV6-3 to TRBJ1-2, with 7 bases fitting TRBD1. Trimming took 3 bases from V and 2 from J; bases not matched to a gene: 6. The CDR3 covers 15 residues. CDR1 and CDR2 from the germline V gene are MNHEY and SVGEGT. DNA for the CDR3: TGTGCCAGCAGTTATGGCGGGACAGTCAACTATGGCTACACCTTC. Its translation is CASSYGGTVNYGYTF.

This clonotype was recorded many times. The genes are TRBV29-1 and TRBJ2-5, with TRBD1 identical over 11 bases. CDR1 and CDR2 (germline): SQVTM, ANQGSEA. V gave up 4 bases and J gave up 4 bases; unmatched junction bases: 8. This CDR3 comprises 15 residues. CDR3 sequence reads: CSVVRTGGLSETQYF. The CDR3, as DNA: TGCAGCGTTGTCCGGACAGGGGGCTTGTCAGAGACCCAGTACTTC.

This clonotype has only a few counts. The chain recombines TRBV10-3 with TRBJ1-1; D remains ambiguous. The CDR3 runs to 13 residues. Trimming pared 9 bases from V and 2 bases from J, leaving 13 bases between. Per the germline V gene, CDR1 is ENHRY and CDR2 is SYGVKD. The CDR3 DNA sequence: TGTGCCATTATGTTAGGCGAAAACACTGAAGCTTTCTTT. Translating gives CAIMLGENTEAFF.

This clonotype appeared many times. The V call is TRBV18, the J call TRBJ2-6, with D tentatively TRBD1 or TRBD2 (5 bases each). The CDR3 loop spans 20 amino acids. The V gene lost 3 bases and the J gene lost 4 bases, with 25 bases spanning the gap. The germline V gene encodes CDR1 KGHSH and CDR2 LQKENI. CDR3: CASSPGPLLQGGSGANVLTF. The CDR3 DNA reads as TGTGCCAGCTCACCGGGACCTCTCCTCCAGGGTGGATCAGGGGCCAACGTCCTGACTTTC.

This clonotype occurred a few times. Here the CDR3 DNA reads TGTGCCAGCCGAGGGGCGGATTCACCCCTCCACTTT. It translates to CASRGADSPLHF. The genes are TRBV12-3 or TRBV12-4 and TRBJ1-6; tentative D call: TRBD1 (5 bases). V was shortened by 8 bases and J by 8 bases, with 10 bases between the two germline ends. This CDR3 is 12 amino acids long.

At least ten counts were recorded for this clonotype. The chain joins TRBV5-1 to TRBJ1-6; D is possibly TRBD1 (5 bases). The length of the CDR3 is 14 residues. From germline, CDR1 is SGHRS and CDR2 YFSETQ. V was shortened by 0 bases and J by 8 bases, with 9 bases between the two germline ends. As DNA, the CDR3 is TGCGCCAGCAGCTTGGAGCCGGGGGATTCACCCCTCCACTTT. The encoded protein is CASSLEPGDSPLHF.

The V gene is TRBV20-1, the J gene TRBJ2-1; D is unclear. Germline values: CDR1 DFQATT, CDR2 SNEGSKA (reference sequence). The CDR3 spans 14 residues. V dropped 7 bases and J dropped 9 bases, with 22 bases sitting between them. In nucleotides, the CDR3 is TGCAGTGAAACCGCCAGACTTATGCTAGGTGAGCAGTTCTTC. This sequence encodes CSETARLMLGEQFF.

This clonotype has ten or more counts. The genes are TRBV12-3 or TRBV12-4 and TRBJ2-7; 8 nucleotides line up with TRBD2. There are 14 residues in the CDR3. Losses at the gene ends were 5 bases for V and 5 bases for J; bases not matched to a gene: 8. CDR3 sequence reads: CASSNKRETDEQYF. CDR3 in DNA: TGTGCCAGCAGTAACAAGCGGGAGACCGACGAGCAGTACTTC.

This clonotype showed up just a few times. J is TRBJ1-5 and V is TRBV11-2, with 9 bases aligning to TRBD1. J gave up 6 bases and V 6 bases, and 9 bases lay outside the gene matches. The CDR3 totals 15 residues. Germline V gene sequence: CDR1 SGHAT, CDR2 FQNNGV. The CDR3: CASRAGTGLSQPQHF. The CDR3 coding sequence is TGTGCCAGCAGAGCCGGGACAGGGTTGTCTCAGCCCCAGCATTTT.

This clonotype was picked up many times. The V and J genes are TRBV5-5 and TRBJ2-2; TRBD1 aligns across 7 bases. This CDR3 has 16 amino acids. V dropped 4 bases and J dropped 7; count of bases not matched to a gene: 13. Germline V lookup: CDR1 SGHKS, CDR2 YYEKEE (reference sequence). DNA for the CDR3: TGTGCCAGCAGCGCACCGACAGGGCTCGAGGACGGGGAGCTGTTTTTT. This gives the protein CASSAPTGLEDGELFF.

There are many counts of this clonotype. V and J are TRBV5-1 and TRBJ2-2; no firm D call. CDR1 SGHRS and CDR2 YFSETQ come from the germline V gene. This CDR3 is 15 amino acids long. V dropped 1 base and J dropped 0 bases, with 7 bases sitting between them. The CDR3 DNA follows: TGCGCCAGCAGCTTGAGACTGACGAACACCGGGGAGCTGTTTTTT. Its protein is CASSLRLTNTGELFF.